This is a list of T cell receptor beta chains from one sample in a study of identical twins. MiXCR, run by TCRdb on the 5' RACE reads, gives a single entry per CDR3 protein. Here the sample spans approximately 530,000 distinct CDR3 sequences, approximately 20% being singletons. This sample was also put to use in a study of yellow fever vaccine responses in identical twins.

What was sequenced was CD4+ T cells sorted from blood. The receptors stem from a woman under 30 in good health. CDR3s include the opening cysteine and the closing phenylalanine or tryptophan. D genes are given only for firm matches. Size is omitted from some rows. Given values are once, few, many or a class for expanded clones.

CDR3: CASSFTQGDPTDTQYF
DNA: TGTGCCAGCAGCTTTACACAGGGAGACCCCACAGATACGCAGTATTTT
J: TRBJ2-3
V: TRBV7-2
size: NA
D: NA

CDR3: CARSLNRGGGYTQYF
DNA: TGCGCCAGAAGCTTGAACCGGGGGGGCGGGTATACGCAGTATTTT
J: TRBJ2-3
V: TRBV5-1
size: NA
D: TRBD2

CDR3: CSVERRLANNEQFF
DNA: TGCAGCGTTGAAAGGAGACTAGCGAACAATGAGCAGTTCTTC
J: TRBJ2-1
V: TRBV29-1
size: few
D: TRBD2

CDR3: CASSQDSTKAGSYNEQFF
DNA: TGCGCCAGCAGCCAAGATTCAACTAAGGCGGGCTCCTACAATGAGCAGTTCTTC
J: TRBJ2-1
V: TRBV4-1
size: NA
D: NA

CDR3: CASSPTAQMNTEAFF
DNA: TGTGCCAGCTCACCGACGGCACAGATGAACACTGAAGCTTTCTTT
J: TRBJ1-1
V: TRBV18
size: few
D: NA

CDR3: CASSQDLVTGELFF
DNA: TGTGCCAGCAGCCAAGATCTCGTGACCGGGGAGCTGTTTTTT
J: TRBJ2-2
V: TRBV3-1
size: many
D: NA

CDR3: CSAREAGRSSYEQYF
DNA: TGCAGTGCTAGAGAAGCGGGGCGGAGCTCCTACGAGCAGTACTTC
J: TRBJ2-7
V: TRBV20-1
size: NA
D: TRBD2

CDR3: CASWSTGNTEAFF
DNA: TGTGCCAGCTGGTCGACAGGTAACACTGAAGCTTTCTTT
J: TRBJ1-1
V: TRBV18
size: few
D: NA

CDR3: CASSLLFPQGRGYTF
DNA: TGTGCCAGCAGTCTCCTTTTCCCCCAAGGAAGGGGCTACACCTTC
J: TRBJ1-2
V: TRBV6-1
size: NA
D: NA

CDR3: CASSHRSGNTEAFF
DNA: TGTGCCAGCAGCCATCGAAGCGGAAACACTGAAGCTTTCTTT
J: TRBJ1-1
V: TRBV12-3/TRBV12-4
size: NA
D: NA

CDR3: CASSAVGGSQETQYF
DNA: TGTGCCAGCAGCGCCGTCGGGGGGTCCCAAGAGACCCAGTACTTC
J: TRBJ2-5
V: TRBV7-2
size: NA
D: TRBD2

CDR3: CASSSTAGQGFLGTEAFF
DNA: TGTGCCAGCAGTTCGACGGCGGGACAGGGTTTTTTGGGCACTGAAGCTTTCTTT
J: TRBJ1-1
V: TRBV11-1
size: NA
D: TRBD1

CDR3: CSASGGTTGELFF
DNA: TGCAGTGCTAGTGGGGGGACCACCGGGGAGCTGTTTTTT
J: TRBJ2-2
V: TRBV20-1
size: few
D: NA

CDR3: CASILGPANTEAFF
DNA: TGTGCCAGCATCTTAGGCCCGGCGAACACTGAAGCTTTCTTT
J: TRBJ1-1
V: TRBV12-3/TRBV12-4
size: few
D: NA

CDR3: CASSQAGKDTQYF
DNA: TGTGCCAGCAGCCAAGCGGGGAAGGATACGCAGTATTTT
J: TRBJ2-3
V: TRBV3-1
size: few
D: NA

CDR3: CASRSDREVQETQYF
DNA: TGTGCCAGCAGGTCGGACAGGGAGGTCCAAGAGACCCAGTACTTC
J: TRBJ2-5
V: TRBV12-3/TRBV12-4
size: NA
D: TRBD1

CDR3: CASSLTGVDTQYF
DNA: TGTGCCAGCTCACTAACAGGGGTAGATACGCAGTATTTT
J: TRBJ2-3
V: TRBV18
size: few
D: TRBD1

CDR3: CASRRDRSSPLHF
DNA: TGTGCCAGCAGGCGGGACAGGAGTTCACCCCTCCACTTT
J: TRBJ1-6
V: TRBV12-3/TRBV12-4
size: many
D: TRBD1

CDR3: CSARNRGETQYF
DNA: TGCAGTGCTAGAAACAGGGGGGAGACCCAGTACTTC
J: TRBJ2-5
V: TRBV20-1
size: few
D: TRBD1

CDR3: CASSESGGVYEQYF
DNA: TGTGCCAGCAGTGAATCGGGTGGGGTCTACGAGCAGTACTTC
J: TRBJ2-7
V: TRBV25-1
size: few
D: NA